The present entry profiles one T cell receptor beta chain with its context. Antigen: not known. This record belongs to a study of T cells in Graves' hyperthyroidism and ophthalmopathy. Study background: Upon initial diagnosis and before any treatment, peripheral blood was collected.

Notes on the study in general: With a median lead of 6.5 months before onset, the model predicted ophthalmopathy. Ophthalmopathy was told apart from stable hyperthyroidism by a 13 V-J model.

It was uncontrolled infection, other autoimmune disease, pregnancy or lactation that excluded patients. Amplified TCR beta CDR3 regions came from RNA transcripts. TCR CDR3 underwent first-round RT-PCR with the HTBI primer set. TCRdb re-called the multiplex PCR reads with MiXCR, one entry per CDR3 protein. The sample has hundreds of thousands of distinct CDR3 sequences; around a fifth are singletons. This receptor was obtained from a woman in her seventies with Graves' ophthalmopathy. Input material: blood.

The chain's CDR3 is CASSLVAGENTEAFF. The CDR3 coding sequence is TGCGCCAGCAGCTTGGTAGCAGGCGAGAACACTGAAGCTTTCTTT. This chain uses TRBV5-1 with TRBJ1-1; the D is unclear. The CDR3 extends over 15 amino acids. Germline lookup yields CDR1 SGHRS and CDR2 YFSETQ. V lost 0 bases to trimming and J lost 1 base, with 10 bases between them.